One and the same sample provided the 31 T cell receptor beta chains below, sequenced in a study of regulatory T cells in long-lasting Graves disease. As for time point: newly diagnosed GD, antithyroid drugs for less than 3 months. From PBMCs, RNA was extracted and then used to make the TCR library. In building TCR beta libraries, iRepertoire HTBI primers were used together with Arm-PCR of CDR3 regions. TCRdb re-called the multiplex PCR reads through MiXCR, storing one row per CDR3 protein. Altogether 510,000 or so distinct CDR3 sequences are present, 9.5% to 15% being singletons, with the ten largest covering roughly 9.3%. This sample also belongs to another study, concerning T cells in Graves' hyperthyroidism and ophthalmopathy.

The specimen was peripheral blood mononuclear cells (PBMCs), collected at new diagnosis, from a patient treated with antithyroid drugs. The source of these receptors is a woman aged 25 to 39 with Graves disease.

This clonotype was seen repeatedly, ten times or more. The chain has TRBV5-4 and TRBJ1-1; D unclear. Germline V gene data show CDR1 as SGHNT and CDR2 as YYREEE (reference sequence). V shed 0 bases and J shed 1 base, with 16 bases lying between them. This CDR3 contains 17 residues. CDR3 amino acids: CASSLGGAAPQNTEAFF. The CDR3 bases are TGTGCCAGCAGCTTGGGAGGCGCGGCACCTCAGAACACTGAAGCTTTCTTT.

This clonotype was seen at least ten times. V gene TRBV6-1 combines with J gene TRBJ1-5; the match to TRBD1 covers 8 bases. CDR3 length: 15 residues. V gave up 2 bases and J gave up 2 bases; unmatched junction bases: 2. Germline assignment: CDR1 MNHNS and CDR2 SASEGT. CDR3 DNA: TGTGCCAGCAGTGAACCAGGGGGCGGCAATCAGCCCCAGCATTTT. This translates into CASSEPGGGNQPQHF.

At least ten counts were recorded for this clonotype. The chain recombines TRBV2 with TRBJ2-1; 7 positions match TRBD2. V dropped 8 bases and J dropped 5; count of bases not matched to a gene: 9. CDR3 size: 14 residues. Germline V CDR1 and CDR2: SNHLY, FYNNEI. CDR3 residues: CASADTLANNEQFF. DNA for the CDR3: TGTGCCAGCGCCGATACACTAGCGAACAATGAGCAGTTCTTC.

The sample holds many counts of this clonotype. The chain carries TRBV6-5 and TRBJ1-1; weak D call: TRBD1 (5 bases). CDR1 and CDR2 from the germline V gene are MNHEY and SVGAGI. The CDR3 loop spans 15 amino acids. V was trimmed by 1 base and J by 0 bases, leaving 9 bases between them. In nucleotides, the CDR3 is TGTGCCAGCAGTTACTACCCAGGGATGAACACTGAAGCTTTCTTT. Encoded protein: CASSYYPGMNTEAFF.

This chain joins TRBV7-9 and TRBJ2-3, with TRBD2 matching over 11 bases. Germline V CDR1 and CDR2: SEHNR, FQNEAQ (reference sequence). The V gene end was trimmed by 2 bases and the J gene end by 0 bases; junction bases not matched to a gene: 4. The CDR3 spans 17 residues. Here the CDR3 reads CASSLLPSGRSTDTQYF. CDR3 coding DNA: TGTGCCAGCAGCTTACTGCCTAGCGGGAGGAGCACAGATACGCAGTATTTT.

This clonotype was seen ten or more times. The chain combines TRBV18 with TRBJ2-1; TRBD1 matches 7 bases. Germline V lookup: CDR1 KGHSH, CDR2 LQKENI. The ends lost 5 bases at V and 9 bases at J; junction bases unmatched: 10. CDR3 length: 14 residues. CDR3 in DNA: TGTGCCAGCTCAAGAGAGACAGGGAAGGGTGAGCAGTTCTTC. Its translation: CASSRETGKGEQFF.

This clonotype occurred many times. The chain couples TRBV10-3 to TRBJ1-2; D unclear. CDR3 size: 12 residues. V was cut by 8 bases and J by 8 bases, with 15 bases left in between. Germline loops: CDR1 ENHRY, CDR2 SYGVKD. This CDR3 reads CAIGSSLGGYTF. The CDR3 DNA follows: TGTGCCATCGGAAGCTCCTTGGGGGGCTACACCTTC.

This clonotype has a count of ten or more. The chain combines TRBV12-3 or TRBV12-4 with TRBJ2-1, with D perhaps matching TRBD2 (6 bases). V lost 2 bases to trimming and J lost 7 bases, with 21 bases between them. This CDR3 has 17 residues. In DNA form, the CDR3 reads TGTGCCAGCAGTTTATTTACTAGCCTAGGAGCGGTGAATGAGCAGTTCTTC. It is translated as CASSLFTSLGAVNEQFF.

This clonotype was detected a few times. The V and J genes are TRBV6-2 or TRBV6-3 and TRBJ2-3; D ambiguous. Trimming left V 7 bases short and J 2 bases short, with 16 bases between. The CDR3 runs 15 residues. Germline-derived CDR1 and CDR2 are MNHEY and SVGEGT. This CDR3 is CASTDRVSITDTQYF. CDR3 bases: TGTGCCAGCACCGACCGGGTGTCGATCACAGATACGCAGTATTTT.

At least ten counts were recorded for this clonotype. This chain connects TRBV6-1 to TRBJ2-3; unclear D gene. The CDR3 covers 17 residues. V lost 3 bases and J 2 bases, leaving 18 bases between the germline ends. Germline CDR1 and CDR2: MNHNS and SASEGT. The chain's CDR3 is CASSDAKGALPTDTQYF. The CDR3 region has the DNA TGTGCCAGCAGTGACGCGAAAGGAGCCCTTCCCACAGATACGCAGTATTTT.

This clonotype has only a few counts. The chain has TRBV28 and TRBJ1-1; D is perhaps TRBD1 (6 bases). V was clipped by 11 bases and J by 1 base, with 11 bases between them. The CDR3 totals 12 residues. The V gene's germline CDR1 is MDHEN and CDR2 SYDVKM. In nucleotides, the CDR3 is TGTGCCTTACGGACAGCGAACACTGAAGCTTTCTTT. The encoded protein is CALRTANTEAFF.

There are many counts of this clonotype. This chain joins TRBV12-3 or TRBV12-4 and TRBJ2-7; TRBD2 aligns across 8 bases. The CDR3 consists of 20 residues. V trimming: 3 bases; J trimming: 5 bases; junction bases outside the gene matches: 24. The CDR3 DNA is TGTGCCAGCAGTTTTCGTCGCGGCCTCGGGACTAGGTCGAGCCAGAACGAGCAGTACTTC. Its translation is CASSFRRGLGTRSSQNEQYF.

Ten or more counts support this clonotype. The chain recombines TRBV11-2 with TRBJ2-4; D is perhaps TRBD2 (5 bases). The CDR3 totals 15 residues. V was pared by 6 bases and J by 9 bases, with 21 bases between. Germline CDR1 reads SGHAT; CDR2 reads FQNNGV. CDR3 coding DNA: TGTGCCAGCAGTCCCCGCGGGTGGGGTTGGGGCATTCAGTACTTC. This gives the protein CASSPRGWGWGIQYF.

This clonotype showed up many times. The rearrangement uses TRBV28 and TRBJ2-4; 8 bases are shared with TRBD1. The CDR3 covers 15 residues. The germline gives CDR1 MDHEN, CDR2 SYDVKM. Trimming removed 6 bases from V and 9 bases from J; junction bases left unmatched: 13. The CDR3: CASSRPPTTGVIQYF. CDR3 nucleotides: TGTGCCAGCAGCCGCCCCCCGACGACAGGGGTCATTCAGTACTTC.

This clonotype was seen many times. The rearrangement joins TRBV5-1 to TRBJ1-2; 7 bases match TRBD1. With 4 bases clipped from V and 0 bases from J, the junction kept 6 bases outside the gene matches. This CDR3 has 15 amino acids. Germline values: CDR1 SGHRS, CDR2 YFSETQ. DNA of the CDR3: TGCGCCAGCAGCCCGTGGACAGGCCCTAACTATGGCTACACCTTC. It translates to CASSPWTGPNYGYTF.

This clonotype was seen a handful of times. CDR3 nucleotides: TGTGCCACCAGTGATTTTATAAGGGAGTTCGGAAACACCATATATTTT. Its protein is CATSDFIREFGNTIYF. The chain recombines TRBV24-1 with TRBJ1-3, with no clear D. Trimming stripped 1 base from V and 4 bases from J, with 13 bases between. The CDR3 extends over 16 amino acids. Per germline, CDR1 KGHDR and CDR2 SFDVKD.

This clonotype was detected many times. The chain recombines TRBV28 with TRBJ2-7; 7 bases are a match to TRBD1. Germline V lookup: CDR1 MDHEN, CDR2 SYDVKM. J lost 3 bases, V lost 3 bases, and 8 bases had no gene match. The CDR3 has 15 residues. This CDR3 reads CASSFFDRDGYEQYF. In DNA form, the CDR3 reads TGTGCCAGCAGTTTCTTCGACAGGGATGGCTACGAGCAGTACTTC.

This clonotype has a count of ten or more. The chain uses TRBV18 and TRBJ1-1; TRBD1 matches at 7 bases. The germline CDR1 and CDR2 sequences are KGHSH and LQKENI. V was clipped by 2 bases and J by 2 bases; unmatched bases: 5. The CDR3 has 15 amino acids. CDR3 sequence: CASSPRQGVNTEAFF. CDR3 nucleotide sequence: TGTGCCAGCTCACCAAGACAGGGTGTCAACACTGAAGCTTTCTTT.

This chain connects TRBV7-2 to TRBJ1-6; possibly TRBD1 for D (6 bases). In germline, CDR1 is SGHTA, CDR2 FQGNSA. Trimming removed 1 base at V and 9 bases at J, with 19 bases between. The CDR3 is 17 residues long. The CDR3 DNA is TGTGCCAGCAGCTTAGACCCACAGGGCCTGGGGGGTTCACCCCTCCACTTT. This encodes CASSLDPQGLGGSPLHF. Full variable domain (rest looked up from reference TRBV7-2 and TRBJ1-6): GAGVSQSPSNKVTEKGKDVELRCDPISGHTALYWYRQSLGQGLEFLIYFQGNSAPDKSGLPSDRFSAERTGGSVSTLTIQRTQQEDSAVYLCASSLDPQGLGGSPLHFGNGTRLTVT.

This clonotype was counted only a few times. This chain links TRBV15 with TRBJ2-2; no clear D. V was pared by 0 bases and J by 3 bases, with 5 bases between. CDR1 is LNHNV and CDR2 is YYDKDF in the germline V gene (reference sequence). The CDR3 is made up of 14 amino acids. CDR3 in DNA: TGTGCCACCAGCAGAGACACACACACCGGGGAGCTGTTTTTT. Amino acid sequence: CATSRDTHTGELFF.

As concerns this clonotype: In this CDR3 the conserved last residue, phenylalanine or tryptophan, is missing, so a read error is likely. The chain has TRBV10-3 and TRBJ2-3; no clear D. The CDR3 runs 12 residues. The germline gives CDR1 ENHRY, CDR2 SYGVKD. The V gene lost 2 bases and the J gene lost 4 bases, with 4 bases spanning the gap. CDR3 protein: CAISETPDTQYS. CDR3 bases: TGTGCCATCAGTGAGACACCAGATACGCAGTATTCT.

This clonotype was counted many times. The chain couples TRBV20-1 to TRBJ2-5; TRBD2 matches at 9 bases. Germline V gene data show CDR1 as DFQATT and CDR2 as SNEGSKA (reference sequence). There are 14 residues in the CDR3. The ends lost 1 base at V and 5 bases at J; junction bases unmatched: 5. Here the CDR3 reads CSARGGRETETQYF. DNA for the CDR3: TGCAGTGCTAGAGGCGGGAGGGAGACGGAGACCCAGTACTTC.

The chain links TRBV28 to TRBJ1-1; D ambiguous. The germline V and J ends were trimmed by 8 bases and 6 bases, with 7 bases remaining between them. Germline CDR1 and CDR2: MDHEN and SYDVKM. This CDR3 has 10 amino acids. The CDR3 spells CASGLPEAFF. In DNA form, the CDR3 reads TGTGCCAGCGGTCTGCCTGAAGCTTTCTTT.

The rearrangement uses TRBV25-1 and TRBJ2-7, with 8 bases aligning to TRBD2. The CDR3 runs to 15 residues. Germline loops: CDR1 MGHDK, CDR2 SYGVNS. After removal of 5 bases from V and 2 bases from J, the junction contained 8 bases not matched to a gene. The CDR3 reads CASSPFSGGTYEQYF. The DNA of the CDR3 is TGTGCCAGCAGTCCCTTCAGCGGGGGAACCTACGAGCAGTACTTC.

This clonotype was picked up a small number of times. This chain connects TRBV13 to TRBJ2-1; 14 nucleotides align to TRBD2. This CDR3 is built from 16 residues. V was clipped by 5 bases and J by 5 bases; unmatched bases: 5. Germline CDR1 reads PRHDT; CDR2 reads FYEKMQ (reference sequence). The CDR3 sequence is CASSPRTSGRNNEQFF. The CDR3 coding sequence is TGTGCCAGCAGCCCAAGGACTAGCGGGAGGAACAATGAGCAGTTCTTC.

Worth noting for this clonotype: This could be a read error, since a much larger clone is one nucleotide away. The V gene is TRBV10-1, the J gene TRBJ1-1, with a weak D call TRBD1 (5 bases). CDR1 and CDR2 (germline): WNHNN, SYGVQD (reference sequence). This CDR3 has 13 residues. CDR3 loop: CASSGTPTGGALF. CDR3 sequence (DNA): TGCGCCAGCAGCGGGACCCCGACGGGGGGAGCTTTATTT.

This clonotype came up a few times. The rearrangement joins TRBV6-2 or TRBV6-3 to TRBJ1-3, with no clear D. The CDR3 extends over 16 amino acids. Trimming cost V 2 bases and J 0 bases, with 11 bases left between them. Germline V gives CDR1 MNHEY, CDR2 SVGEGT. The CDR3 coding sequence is TGTGCCAGCAGTTACCGGAGGGTTGTCTCTGGAAACACCATATATTTT. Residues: CASSYRRVVSGNTIYF.

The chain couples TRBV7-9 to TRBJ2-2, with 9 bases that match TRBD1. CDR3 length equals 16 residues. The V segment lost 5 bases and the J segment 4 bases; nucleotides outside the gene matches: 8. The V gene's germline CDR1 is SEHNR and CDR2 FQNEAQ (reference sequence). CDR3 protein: CASSLPGQGSTGELFF. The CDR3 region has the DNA TGTGCCAGCAGCCTACCCGGACAGGGGAGCACCGGGGAGCTGTTTTTT.

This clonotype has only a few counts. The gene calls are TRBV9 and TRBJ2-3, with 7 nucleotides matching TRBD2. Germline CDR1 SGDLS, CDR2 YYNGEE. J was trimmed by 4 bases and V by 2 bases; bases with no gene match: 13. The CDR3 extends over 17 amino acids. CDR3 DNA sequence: TGTGCCAGCAGCGTCTCCCCTGTCGCGGGAGACCCAGATACGCAGTATTTT. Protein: CASSVSPVAGDPDTQYF.

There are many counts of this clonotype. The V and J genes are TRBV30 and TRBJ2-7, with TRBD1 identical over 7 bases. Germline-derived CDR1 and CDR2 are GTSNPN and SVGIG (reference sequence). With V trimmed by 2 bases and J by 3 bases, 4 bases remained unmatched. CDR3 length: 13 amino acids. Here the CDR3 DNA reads TGTGCCTGGAGTACCGGACAGGTCTACGAGCAGTACTTC. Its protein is CAWSTGQVYEQYF.

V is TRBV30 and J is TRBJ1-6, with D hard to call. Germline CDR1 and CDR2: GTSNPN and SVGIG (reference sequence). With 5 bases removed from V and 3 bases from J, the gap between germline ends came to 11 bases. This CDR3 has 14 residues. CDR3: CAWGSGNYNSPLHF. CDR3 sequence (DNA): TGTGCCTGGGGCTCCGGGAACTATAATTCACCCCTCCACTTT.